This T cell receptor beta chain derives from a study of T cells in Graves' hyperthyroidism and ophthalmopathy. Notes on the study in general: Clonotypes that were expanded in thyroid above 0.001 mostly appeared in blood too.

Graves' hyperthyroidism was deemed stable given no ophthalmopathy progression within 18 months. Those patients with uncontrolled infection, other autoimmune disease, pregnancy or lactation were excluded. The sample holds many counts of this clonotype. As yet, its antigen is unknown. The V end was cut by 2 bases, the J end by 1 base, with 11 bases between. The CDR3 loop spans 15 amino acids. The germline V gene has CDR1 MNHEY and CDR2 SVGAGI. It was RNA transcripts that yielded the amplified TCR beta CDR3 regions. Carried out on the TCR CDR3, a first-round RT-PCR used the HTBI primer set. TCRdb re-derived calls from the multiplex PCR reads in MiXCR, one entry per CDR3 protein. This table has under 450,000 distinct CDR3 sequences, about 15% appearing once.

Source material: blood. This chain links TRBV6-5 with TRBJ1-1; no firm D call. The clonotype originates from a woman aged 18-29 years with Graves' hyperthyroidism. For the CDR3, the DNA is TGTGCCAGCAGTTACCGGATAAGACCGAACACTGAAGCTTTCTTT. Translation: CASSYRIRPNTEAFF.